This is a list of T cell receptor beta chains from one sample in a study of T cell repertoires in cytomegalovirus infection. TCRdb redid the calling of the reads with MiXCR, one entry per CDR3 protein. The sample lists under 300,000 distinct CDR3 sequences, 20% to 25% seen once, with approximately 19% in the top ten. Their antigens remain unidentified. Sequences were derived from cultured PBMCs, sampled from culture after CMV antigen stimulation. The receptors were gathered from a human donor in good health (CMV status not recorded). Some clones in this sample may be carry-over from other donors' samples. The CDR3 runs from the conserved cysteine through the conserved F or W. A D gene is named only where the DNA matches it firmly. Clone size is not always given. Where it is, it says once, few, many or a class for expanded clones.

TGTGCCAGCACCCCCGACAGGGTAGGGATCTACAATGAGCAGTTCTTC,CASTPDRVGIYNEQFF,TRBV12-3/TRBV12-4,TRBJ2-1,16,-,TRBD1
TGTGCCAGCAGCCACTCGGGACTAGCGGGATACGAGCAGTACTTC,CASSHSGLAGYEQYF,TRBV7-2,TRBJ2-7,15,few,TRBD2
TGTGCCAGCAGTTACTCGGGGACTAGCGGGCTGAAGACCCCCTACAATGAGCAGTTCTTC,CASSYSGTSGLKTPYNEQFF,TRBV6-5,TRBJ2-1,20,-,TRBD2
TGTGCCAGCAGTTTGACCACTGCCGGGACTCACCCCTACAATGAGCAGTTCTTC,CASSLTTAGTHPYNEQFF,TRBV12-3/TRBV12-4,TRBJ2-1,18,many,-
TGCGCCAGCAGCCCAACCCATGGGTCCTTGAACACTGAAGCTTTCTTT,CASSPTHGSLNTEAFF,TRBV4-1,TRBJ1-1,16,once,-
TGTGCCAGCAGCTCACCCCGGGACAGGTACCAAGAGACCCAGTACTTC,CASSSPRDRYQETQYF,TRBV7-2,TRBJ2-5,16,-,TRBD1
TGTGCCAGCAGCATGGACTACCGCGAGCAGTACTTC,CASSMDYREQYF,TRBV7-9,TRBJ2-7,12,many,-
TGTGCCAGTAGTTCCCGGGACGCTAATGAAAAACTGTTTTTT,CASSSRDANEKLFF,TRBV19,TRBJ1-4,14,few,-
TGTTCTAGCGGGAGAGGCAATGAGCAGTTCTTC,CSSGRGNEQFF,TRBV12-3/TRBV12-4,TRBJ2-1,11,-,TRBD2
TGTGCCAGCAGCTTTGGCGGGGCCTACGAGCAGTACTTC,CASSFGGAYEQYF,TRBV7-2,TRBJ2-7,13,many,-
TGTGCCAGCAGTTTTGGGGGACTACGAGAGACCCAGTACTTC,CASSFGGLRETQYF,TRBV7-9,TRBJ2-5,14,-,TRBD2
TGTGCCAGCAGCTGGGGGGGGAGCTCCTATAATTCACCCCTCCACTTT,CASSWGGSSYNSPLHF,TRBV11-2,TRBJ1-6,16,many,-
TGTGCCAGCAGCGAAGGACTAGCGGGAAATGAAGAGTTCTTC,CASSEGLAGNEEFF,TRBV7-9,TRBJ2-1,14,many,TRBD2
TGCAGCGTCGGACAGGGTTTAATCACAGATACGCAGTATTTT,CSVGQGLITDTQYF,TRBV29-1,TRBJ2-3,14,-,TRBD1
TGTGCCAGCATCCCGGGCTCGAGACCGACCCCCCGAGGGGCGTTCTTC,CASIPGSRPTPRGAFF,TRBV2,TRBJ2-1,16,few,-
TGTGCCAGCAGCTTAGCCTCAGGACTAGCGGCGAGGTATACGCAGTATTTT,CASSLASGLAARYTQYF,TRBV7-2,TRBJ2-3,17,many,TRBD2
TGTGCCAGCAGAAGACCTAGCGGGAGGGCCTATAACATTCAGTACTTC,CASRRPSGRAYNIQYF,TRBV6-2/TRBV6-3,TRBJ2-4,16,few,TRBD2
TGTGCCAGCAGTTTATTCGGGCCGACCCTCAGCGGTTCACCCCTCCACTTT,CASSLFGPTLSGSPLHF,TRBV27,TRBJ1-6,17,-,-
TGTGCCAGTAGTCTACAGGGAGGAGCTGGGATCAACTCCTACGAGCAGTACTTC,CASSLQGGAGINSYEQYF,TRBV19,TRBJ2-7,18,-,-
TGCAGTGCTCCCAGGGCAGGGGGCTTCGGTGAGCAGTTCTTC,CSAPRAGGFGEQFF,TRBV20-1,TRBJ2-1,14,once,TRBD1
TGTGCCAGCAGCTTTGGCAATCGCTATGGCTACACCTTC,CASSFGNRYGYTF,TRBV5-5,TRBJ1-2,13,-,-
TGTGCCAGCAGCTTAAGAGCAGAATACGAGCAGTACTTC,CASSLRAEYEQYF,TRBV7-6,TRBJ2-7,13,-,-
TGTGCCAGCAGCCCTACCGACAGGGAAGAGCAGTTCTTC,CASSPTDREEQFF,TRBV7-2,TRBJ2-1,13,few,TRBD1
TGTGCCAGCAGCACAGTTGTAGCGGGAGGGCCCTACAATGAGCAGTTCTTC,CASSTVVAGGPYNEQFF,TRBV7-2,TRBJ2-1,17,many,TRBD2
TGTGCCAGCAAAGGACTAGCGGGAGACAATGAGCAGTTCTTC,CASKGLAGDNEQFF,TRBV6-2/TRBV6-3,TRBJ2-1,14,-,TRBD2
TGTGCCAGCAGCTCCGGAGGACTCAACTATGGCTACACCTTC,CASSSGGLNYGYTF,TRBV7-2,TRBJ1-2,14,many,-
TGCAGTGCTCCCGGGACAGGGACTAACTATGGCTACACCTTC,CSAPGTGTNYGYTF,TRBV20-1,TRBJ1-2,14,few,TRBD1
TGTGCCAGCAGTTACGCGACAGGACGTCTGAACACTGAAGCTTTCTTT,CASSYATGRLNTEAFF,TRBV6-5,TRBJ1-1,16,-,-
TGTGCCAGCGGGCAGGGACTGAACACCGGGGAGCTGTTTTTT,CASGQGLNTGELFF,TRBV6-1,TRBJ2-2,14,-,-
TGTGCCAGCAGTTTTGATTCCCGGGGAAATGGAGAGACCCAGTACTTC,CASSFDSRGNGETQYF,TRBV27,TRBJ2-5,16,-,-
TGTGCCAGCAGCCAAGAAACGGCAGGGTCCTACAATGAGCAGTTCTTC,CASSQETAGSYNEQFF,TRBV4-2,TRBJ2-1,16,-,-
TGTGCCAGCTCACCAGGGGACGAGACCCAGTACTTC,CASSPGDETQYF,TRBV18,TRBJ2-5,12,-,-
TGCGCCAGCAGCCAAACAGGGGTACCAGAATCACCCCTCCACTTT,CASSQTGVPESPLHF,TRBV4-1,TRBJ1-6,15,few,TRBD1
TGTGCCAGCAGCCCAGATGGGGACAGGGGGTACTATGGCTACACCTTC,CASSPDGDRGYYGYTF,TRBV7-2,TRBJ1-2,16,-,TRBD1
TGTGCCAGCAGCTTGGCCACAGGGACACGTGCGGAAAAACTGTTTTTT,CASSLATGTRAEKLFF,TRBV5-4,TRBJ1-4,16,once,-
TGTGCCACCAGTGACCCGGGACAGGGGGGCTACAATGAGCAGTTCTTC,CATSDPGQGGYNEQFF,TRBV24-1,TRBJ2-1,16,-,TRBD1
TGTGCCAGTAGTATTAAAAACCCAATGGGTCCCGGGGAGCTGTTTTTT,CASSIKNPMGPGELFF,TRBV19,TRBJ2-2,16,few,-
TGCGCCAGCAGCACCGGCGGGAGTGGTCGCAATGAGCAGTTCTTC,CASSTGGSGRNEQFF,TRBV4-3,TRBJ2-1,15,-,TRBD2
TGTGCCAGCAGGTCCCAGGGATCTAATGAAAAACTGTTTTTT,CASRSQGSNEKLFF,TRBV6-6,TRBJ1-4,14,few,-
TGCGCCAGCAGCTTAGCTTCGGACAGGGTCAAATATACGCAGTATTTT,CASSLASDRVKYTQYF,TRBV5-1,TRBJ2-3,16,-,TRBD1
TGTGCCAGCAGCCACGACAGAAGCTCTGGAAACACCATATATTTT,CASSHDRSSGNTIYF,TRBV6-1,TRBJ1-3,15,once,-
TGTGCAAGTAGAAATCTCGGGGCAGGGGCCTTCGGCTACACCTTC,CASRNLGAGAFGYTF,TRBV6-1,TRBJ1-2,15,many,-
TGTGCCAGCAGCTTAGCAGGGGACACGAATGAGCAGTTCTTC,CASSLAGDTNEQFF,TRBV7-8,TRBJ2-1,14,many,-
TGTGCCAGTAGTATAGGAACCGGGGAGCTGTTTTTT,CASSIGTGELFF,TRBV19,TRBJ2-2,12,many,-
TGTGCCAGCAGGCCGGGGGGCGAAAATGAGCAGTTCTTC,CASRPGGENEQFF,TRBV7-2,TRBJ2-1,13,-,-
TGTGCCAGCAGCCGTTCGACGGACAGGACTAGCAATCAGCCCCAGCATTTT,CASSRSTDRTSNQPQHF,TRBV4-2,TRBJ1-5,17,few,TRBD1
TGTGCCAGTAGTATCCAAACACCTACTTGGGGAGGCGGAAACACCATATATTTT,CASSIQTPTWGGGNTIYF,TRBV19,TRBJ1-3,18,-,-
TGTGCCAGTAGTGAGTCTAGCGGGAGGGCCGGCAGGACCCAGTACTTC,CASSESSGRAGRTQYF,TRBV19,TRBJ2-5,16,many,TRBD2
TGTGCCAGCAGTTTATCGGCCGCGGGGAGGGAAAAACTGTTTTTT,CASSLSAAGREKLFF,TRBV27,TRBJ1-4,15,-,-
TGTGCCAGCAGTTACTCGGATGGAACTCAGCCCCAGCATTTT,CASSYSDGTQPQHF,TRBV6-2/TRBV6-3,TRBJ1-5,14,-,-
TGTGCCAGCAGCTTAGGGGACATTTACTCTGGGGCCAACGTCCTGACTTTC,CASSLGDIYSGANVLTF,TRBV7-9,TRBJ2-6,17,-,-
TGTGCCAGCAGTTACTGGCTAGCTGGGGAGACCCAGTACTTC,CASSYWLAGETQYF,TRBV6-2/TRBV6-3,TRBJ2-5,14,many,-
TGTGCCAGCAGCCTCTCCGGTTGGGGCACAGATACGCAGTATTTT,CASSLSGWGTDTQYF,TRBV7-2,TRBJ2-3,15,few,-
TGTGCCAGCAGCGCACGGGTCCATGAGCAGTTCTTC,CASSARVHEQFF,TRBV5-4,TRBJ2-1,12,-,-
TGCAGTGCTTTCATGATAGCCGGGACAGGGATGAACTACGAGCAGTACTTC,CSAFMIAGTGMNYEQYF,TRBV20-1,TRBJ2-7,17,many,TRBD1
TGTGCCATCAGTGATGGGGCTACCGGGGAAAAACTGTTTTTT,CAISDGATGEKLFF,TRBV10-3,TRBJ1-4,14,few,-
TGTGCCAGCAGTAACACAGGGTTTGGCTACACCTTC,CASSNTGFGYTF,TRBV28,TRBJ1-2,12,few,-
TGTGCCAGCAGTCCAATCGGCGACTCGAACGAGCAGTACTTC,CASSPIGDSNEQYF,TRBV27,TRBJ2-7,14,many,-
TGTGCCAGCAGAGGGGGACTAGCGGGAGCCAATGAGCAGTTCTTC,CASRGGLAGANEQFF,TRBV6-2/TRBV6-3,TRBJ2-1,15,-,TRBD2